Presented here are 16 T cell receptor beta chains from one specimen sequenced in a study of OX40 agonist ivuxolimab in advanced cancers. The repertoire was sequenced with immunoSEQ multiplex PCR; TCRdb's copy has only in-frame clones and lacks some. The table lists some 50,000 clones, approximately 80% of them singletons, with approximately 6.6% in the top ten. This sample comprised CD4+ or CD8+ T cells sorted from blood, obtained in a trial of the OX40 agonist ivuxolimab. Receptors originate from an adult with an advanced solid tumor such as melanoma, head and neck, liver or kidney cancer.

V gene TRBV11-2 combines with J gene TRBJ2-3; the D is unclear. The CDR3 has 14 residues. V lost 1 base to trimming and J lost 4 bases, with 9 bases between them. The germline V gene has CDR1 SGHAT and CDR2 FQNNGV. This CDR3 is CASSLASRSDTQYF. In DNA, the CDR3 is TGTGCCAGCAGCTTAGCGTCCCGGTCAGATACGCAGTATTTT.

The chain has TRBV23-1 and TRBJ1-1, with a tentative D call TRBD1 (5 bases). TRBV23-1 is identified as an open reading frame with a role that is uncertain. V was clipped by 8 bases and J by 4 bases, with 5 bases between them. This CDR3 region has 10 residues. The chain's CDR3 is CASGGTEAFF. The CDR3 DNA sequence: TGCGCCAGCGGGGGCACTGAAGCTTTCTTT.

About this clone: A much larger clone differs from this one at a single base, so this may be a read error. This rearrangement joins TRBV4-3 to TRBJ2-1; D is unclear. Per the germline V gene, CDR1 is LGHNA and CDR2 is YSLEER. The V end lost 0 bases, the J end lost 0 bases, and 6 bases lay between the germline ends. The CDR3 has 15 amino acids. Here the CDR3 reads CASSQDGSSYNEQFF. CDR3 bases: TGCGCCAGCAGCCAAGATGGTAGCTCCTACAATGAGCAGTTCTTC.

The chain uses TRBV12-2 and TRBJ1-6; the table's D call TRBD1 went unverified against the DNA. TRBV12-2 is given as a pseudogene. CDR3 length: 15 residues. The CDR3 reads CASRDRGSYNSPLHF. The CDR3, as DNA: TGTGCAAGCCGGGACAGGGGTTCCTATAATTCACCCCTCCACTTT.

This sequence joins TRBV29-1 and TRBJ2-5; 7 bases line up with TRBD1. The CDR3 has 14 residues. Trimming took 1 base from V and 5 from J; bases not matched to a gene: 7. Germline values: CDR1 SQVTM, CDR2 ANQGSEA. The CDR3 DNA follows: TGCAGCGTTGAAGCACAGGGGACGGGGGAGACCCAGTACTTC. Translation: CSVEAQGTGETQYF.

The rearrangement joins TRBV5-8 to TRBJ1-1; maybe TRBD1 (5 bases). V was cut by 2 bases and J by 4 bases, with 12 bases left in between. The CDR3 sequence is 14 residues long. Germline assignment: CDR1 SGHTS and CDR2 YDEGEE. The CDR3 DNA reads TGTGCCAGCAGCTTAGGGGAGGGTGGCACTGAAGCTTTCTTT. Its protein is CASSLGEGGTEAFF.

This clone is medium-sized by share. This rearrangement joins TRBV9 to TRBJ1-5, with 10 bases that match TRBD1. Germline loops: CDR1 SGDLS, CDR2 YYNGEE. The CDR3 is 15 amino acids. The V and J ends lost 3 bases and 5 bases, in that order; junction bases with no gene match: 5. Here the CDR3 reads CASSAGTGAYQPQHF. CDR3 sequence (DNA): TGTGCCAGCAGCGCCGGGACAGGGGCTTATCAGCCCCAGCATTTT.

The V gene is TRBV27, the J gene TRBJ2-3; 11 bases map to TRBD2. CDR3 length: 17 amino acids. The germline gives CDR1 MNHEY, CDR2 SMNVEV (reference sequence). V shed 3 bases, J shed 8 bases, and the junction held 13 bases outside the gene matches. CDR3 protein: CASSFALAGGRRGTQYF. In DNA form, the CDR3 reads TGTGCCAGCAGTTTCGCCTTAGCGGGAGGGAGAAGAGGTACGCAGTATTTT.

This clone has a handful of counts. The chain joins TRBV6-1 to TRBJ1-1, with no clear D. This CDR3 is 14 amino acids long. Trimming shortened V by 0 bases and J by 4 bases, and 9 bases separated the two germline ends. CDR1 is MNHNS and CDR2 is SASEGT in the germline V gene. DNA of the CDR3: TGTGCCAGCAGTGAAGCCGGGGTTGGCACTGAAGCTTTCTTT. Amino acid sequence: CASSEAGVGTEAFF.

The chain employs TRBV5-8 and TRBJ2-2; possible D gene TRBD1, 5 bases. There are 15 residues in the CDR3. V shed 0 bases and J shed 0 bases, with 6 bases lying between them. Germline V gene lookup returns CDR1 SGHTS and CDR2 YDEGEE. CDR3 region: CASSLGQTNTGELFF. CDR3 nucleotides: TGTGCCAGCAGCTTGGGACAGACGAACACCGGGGAGCTGTTTTTT.

The V and J genes are TRBV7-2 and TRBJ1-5; TRBD1 aligns across 10 bases. CDR3 length equals 16 residues. Germline CDR1 SGHTA, CDR2 FQGNSA. Trimming at V came to 5 bases and at J to 3 bases, leaving 7 bases not matched to a gene. CDR3 bases: TGTGCCAGCAGCCCCACCGGGACAGGGGACAATCAGCCCCAGCATTTT. This encodes CASSPTGTGDNQPQHF.

V gene TRBV7-9 combines with J gene TRBJ1-1; TRBD1 is a possible D gene (5 bases). This CDR3 is built from 13 residues. CDR1 is SEHNR, CDR2 FQNEAQ, per germline (reference sequence). V lost 5 bases, J lost 5 bases, and 12 bases lay in between. CDR3 loop: CASSPYGGTEAFF. CDR3 DNA sequence: TGTGCCAGCAGCCCCTACGGGGGTACTGAAGCTTTCTTT.

The chain carries TRBV27 and TRBJ2-1; 10 bases agree with TRBD1. The V gene's germline CDR1 is MNHEY and CDR2 SMNVEV (reference sequence). The CDR3 runs 15 residues. Trimming cost V 7 bases and J 3 bases; bases outside gene matches: 6. Here the CDR3 reads CASTDGTGDYNEQFF. DNA for the CDR3: TGTGCCAGCACCGATGGGACAGGGGACTACAATGAGCAGTTCTTC.

The chain couples TRBV27 to TRBJ1-1, with TRBD1 as a possible D gene (6 bases). The CDR3 loop spans 14 amino acids. CDR1 and CDR2 from the germline V gene are MNHEY and SMNVEV (reference sequence). Trimming removed 8 bases from V and 0 bases from J, with 13 bases in between. The CDR3 bases are TGTGCCAGCTCCACCGGGGGGCTGAACACTGAAGCTTTCTTT. This encodes CASSTGGLNTEAFF.

The V and J genes are TRBV10-3 and TRBJ2-7; TRBD1 is a possible D gene (5 bases). The CDR3 has 13 residues. The V gene lost 7 bases and the J gene lost 1 base, with 11 bases spanning the gap. CDR1 is ENHRY and CDR2 is SYGVKD in the germline V gene. This CDR3 reads CAITSTASYEQYF. In nucleotides, the CDR3 is TGTGCCATCACTTCGACAGCGTCCTACGAGCAGTACTTC.

The chain combines TRBV29-1 with TRBJ2-5, with 11 bases lining up with TRBD1. The CDR3 spans 13 residues. Trimming cost V 5 bases and J 5 bases; bases outside gene matches: 4. Per the germline V gene, CDR1 is SQVTM and CDR2 is ANQGSEA. The CDR3 is CSVPDRGQETQYF. In nucleotides, the CDR3 is TGCAGCGTTCCGGACAGGGGGCAGGAGACCCAGTACTTC.